A selection of T cell receptor beta chains follows, all from one sample in a study of blood T cell repertoires in COVID-19. Profiling relied on immunoSEQ multiplex PCR, and the TCRdb table lists in-frame clones only, not all of them. The sample holds about 160,000 clones, roughly 78% seen once. Sequenced: peripheral blood. These receptors originate from an older woman with COVID-19, enrolled during active disease. Both conserved end residues are part of each CDR3. A D gene is named only where the DNA matches it firmly. Clone size is not always given. Where it is, it says once, few, many or a class for expanded clones.

J,V,D,size,DNA,CDR3
TRBJ1-1,TRBV5-1,-,few,TGCGCCAGCAGCTTGGAAGGACAGAACACTGAAGCTTTCTTT,CASSLEGQNTEAFF
TRBJ1-6,TRBV5-1,-,-,TGCGCCAGCAGCCCCCGGGGGGATTTGGGTTCACCCCTCCACTTT,CASSPRGDLGSPLHF
TRBJ2-2,TRBV27,-,-,TGTGCCAGCAGTTGGAGAGCCGGGGAGCTGTTTTTT,CASSWRAGELFF
TRBJ1-2,TRBV6-1,TRBD1,-,TGTGCCAGCAGTGAGGTGACAGGGGTCGAGTATGGCTACACCTTC,CASSEVTGVEYGYTF
TRBJ2-1,TRBV30,TRBD1,-,TGTGCCTGGATCCGGGACAGTTACAATGAGCAGTTCTTC,CAWIRDSYNEQFF
TRBJ2-2,TRBV19,TRBD1,-,TGTGCCAGTAGTATAGTTGGCCGAACACCGGGACAGGGGGCGTACGGGGAGCTGTTTTTT,CASSIVGRTPGQGAYGELFF
TRBJ2-3,TRBV7-9,-,-,TGTGCCAGCAGCGGCGACTGGAGCGCCGGAGGGGATACGCAGTATTTT,CASSGDWSAGGDTQYF
TRBJ2-3,TRBV20-1,-,many,TGCAGTGCTCTCCTCACAGATACGCAGTATTTT,CSALLTDTQYF
TRBJ2-7,TRBV13,-,few,TGTGCCAGCACCTCAAGGGGGACTAAGGGCTACGAGCAGTACTTC,CASTSRGTKGYEQYF
TRBJ2-7,TRBV19,TRBD1,once,TGTGCCAGTAGCCCGCACCGGACAGGTGTAACCTACGAGCAGTACTTC,CASSPHRTGVTYEQYF
TRBJ1-1,TRBV6-6,-,-,TGTGCCAGCAGTTACGGGCAGGGCCGCATGAACACTGAAGCTTTCTTT,CASSYGQGRMNTEAFF
TRBJ2-1,TRBV6-4,TRBD2,-,TGTGCCAGCAGTGAGGGAGGACTAGGCAGCAATGAGCAGTTCTTC,CASSEGGLGSNEQFF
TRBJ1-1,TRBV5-1,-,few,TGCGCCAGCAGCTTAGACCAGGGGAACACTGAAGCTTTCTTT,CASSLDQGNTEAFF
TRBJ2-2,TRBV18,-,-,TGTGCCAGCTCACCAGTAGTGGCCGGGGAGCTGTTTTTT,CASSPVVAGELFF
TRBJ2-5,TRBV2,TRBD2,once,TGTGCCAGCAGATCGACTAGCTTTAAGGAGGAGACCCAGTACTTC,CASRSTSFKEETQYF
TRBJ2-3,TRBV7-8,TRBD2,-,TGTGCCAGCAGCCGGGGACTAGCGGGGGGGCCATTGGGCACAGATACGCAGTATTTT,CASSRGLAGGPLGTDTQYF
TRBJ1-6,TRBV19,TRBD1,-,TGTGCCAGTACCATGGGTCGACAGGGTTATTCACCCCTCCACTTT,CASTMGRQGYSPLHF
TRBJ1-4,TRBV7-8,TRBD1,-,TGTGCCAGCAGCTACAGGGGAGATGAAAAACTGTTTTTT,CASSYRGDEKLFF
TRBJ1-5,TRBV10-3,-,-,TGTGCCATCAGCGGAAGCGGCAATCAGCCCCAGCATTTT,CAISGSGNQPQHF
TRBJ1-1,TRBV18,-,-,TGTGCCAGCTCACCACGGCAGAACACTGAAGCTTTCTTT,CASSPRQNTEAFF
TRBJ1-5,TRBV28,-,-,TGTGCCAGCAGGCGGGAAAGCAATCAGCCCCAGCATTTT,CASRRESNQPQHF
TRBJ2-3,TRBV19,TRBD2,-,TGTGCCAGTAGCTCTAGCGGGGGGATCACAGATACGCAGTATTTT,CASSSSGGITDTQYF
TRBJ2-4,TRBV7-2,TRBD1,-,TGTGCCAGCAGCGGTCAGGGGGTCGGGACCAAAAACATTCAGTACTTC,CASSGQGVGTKNIQYF
TRBJ2-5,TRBV6-1,TRBD1,-,TGTGCCAGCAGTGACCCGGGGACAGAGCCTAAAGAGACCCAGTACTTC,CASSDPGTEPKETQYF
TRBJ1-4,TRBV6-6,TRBD1,-,TGTGCCAGCAGCACGGACCGGGACAGGGAGGAAAAACTGTTTTTT,CASSTDRDREEKLFF
TRBJ1-6,TRBV10-3,-,once,TGTGCCATCAGTGAGTTAGGGGGTAATAATTCACCCCTCCACTTT,CAISELGGNNSPLHF
TRBJ2-1,TRBV5-1,-,-,TGCGCCAGCAGCTTGATAATTTCCTCCAGCGTTACTGAGCAGTTCTTC,CASSLIISSSVTEQFF
TRBJ1-4,TRBV25-1,-,-,TGTGCCAGCAGTGCCTCCTGGGGCTTTAATGAAAAACTGTTTTTT,CASSASWGFNEKLFF
TRBJ2-1,TRBV7-9,TRBD1,-,TGTGCCAGCAGCTTAAACGAGGGGGCCGTGATATACAATGAGCAGTTCTTC,CASSLNEGAVIYNEQFF
TRBJ2-3,TRBV2,-,-,TGTGCCAGTCTCAGGAGGGAGACAGATACGCAGTATTTT,CASLRRETDTQYF
TRBJ2-3,TRBV5-8,-,-,TGTGCCAGCAGCTTGCTAGGACTCCTACGCTCGTATTTT,CASSLLGLLRSYF
TRBJ2-7,TRBV2,TRBD2,-,TGTGCCAGCAGTGACGATAGCGGGAGTTCCGAGCAGTACTTC,CASSDDSGSSEQYF
TRBJ1-1,TRBV5-1,TRBD1,-,TGCGCCAGCAGAACCGGGACAGAAACTTCAGGGGCTTTCTTT,CASRTGTETSGAFF
TRBJ2-1,TRBV15,TRBD1,-,TGTGCCACCAGCAGAGGAGGGCAGGGGGCCAATGAGCAGTTCTTC,CATSRGGQGANEQFF
TRBJ2-3,TRBV6-1,TRBD2,-,TGTGCCAGCAGTGAAGGTCTAGCGGGAGGCACAGATACGCAGTATTTT,CASSEGLAGGTDTQYF
TRBJ2-1,TRBV5-1,TRBD1,-,TGCGCCAGCAGCTTGGCCCGGGACAGGGGTGGCGGGACTGAGCAGTTCTTC,CASSLARDRGGGTEQFF
TRBJ2-3,TRBV2,-,-,TGTGCCAGCAGGAGCTTCGATACGCAGTATTTT,CASRSFDTQYF
TRBJ2-1,TRBV2,TRBD2,-,TGTGCCAGCATCAGAGGGGTGGCGGGGGGAATAAACAATGAGCAGTTCTTC,CASIRGVAGGINNEQFF
TRBJ2-2,TRBV7-9,-,-,TGTGCCAGCAGCTTTGACGGAGAGAACACCGGGGAGCTGTTTTTT,CASSFDGENTGELFF
TRBJ1-2,TRBV29-1,-,-,TGCAGCGTTGAGTCCGGGGGTGGCTACACCTTC,CSVESGGGYTF